The clone carrying this T cell receptor (beta chain) occurred many times. Its specificity is not known. This sample's TCRbeta library carried unique molecular identifier barcodes. From the PCR reads, TCRdb called clonotypes with MiXCR, one entry per CDR3 protein. Among a few hundred thousand distinct CDR3 sequences listed, 13% were seen once. The data were obtained in a study of T-cell reconstitution after alpha-beta-depleted transplantation in children. Whole-study results and caveats: Roughly two months post-transplant, alpha-beta T cells reportedly originated from several hundred graft clones that had expanded. For some patients, TCRbeta diversity was high at day 60 because of recipient T cells and thymic progenitors that survived.

V lost 6 bases, J lost 1 base, and 13 bases lay in between. The CDR3 extends over 13 amino acids. Germline CDR1 DFQATT, CDR2 SNEGSKA (reference sequence). V is TRBV20-1 and J is TRBJ2-7, with D perhaps TRBD1 or TRBD2 (6 bases each). The specimen was PBMCs, mostly from graft donor cells, collected 360 days after TCRalphabeta/CD19-depleted stem cell transplant. This receptor was identified in a male patient between 5 and 17 years old who had a stem cell transplant for acute myeloid leukemia, so the T cells may come from the graft donor. The chain's CDR3 is CSARDIMSYEQYF. The CDR3 region has the DNA TGCAGTGCGCGGGACATTATGTCCTACGAGCAGTACTTC.